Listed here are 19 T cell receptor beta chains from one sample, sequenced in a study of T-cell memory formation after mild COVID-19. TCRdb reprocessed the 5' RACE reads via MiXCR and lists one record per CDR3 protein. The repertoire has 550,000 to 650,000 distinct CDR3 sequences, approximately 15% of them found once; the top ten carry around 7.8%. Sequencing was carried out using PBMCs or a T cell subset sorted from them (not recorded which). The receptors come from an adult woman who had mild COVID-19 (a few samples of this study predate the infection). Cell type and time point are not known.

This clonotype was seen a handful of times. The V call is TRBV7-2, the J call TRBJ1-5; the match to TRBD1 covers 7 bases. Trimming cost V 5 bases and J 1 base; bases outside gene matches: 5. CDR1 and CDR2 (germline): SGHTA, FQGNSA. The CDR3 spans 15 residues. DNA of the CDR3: TGTGCCAGCAGCCACAGGGGTAGGAGCAATCAGCCCCAGCATTTT. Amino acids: CASSHRGRSNQPQHF.

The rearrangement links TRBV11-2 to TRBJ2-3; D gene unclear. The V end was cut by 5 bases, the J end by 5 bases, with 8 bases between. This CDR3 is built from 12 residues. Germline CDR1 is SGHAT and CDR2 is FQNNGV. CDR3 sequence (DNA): TGTGCCAGCAGCATGCACAGAGATACGCAGTATTTT. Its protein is CASSMHRDTQYF.

CDR3 nucleotide sequence: TGTGCCAGCAGCTTAATGGGAGGGTCTAGCTATGGCTACACCTTC. Its translation is CASSLMGGSSYGYTF. The chain uses TRBV7-3 and TRBJ1-2, with D uncertain. V lost 1 base and J 4 bases, leaving 13 bases between the germline ends. CDR1 is SGHTA, CDR2 FQGTGA, per germline. This CDR3 spans 15 amino acids.

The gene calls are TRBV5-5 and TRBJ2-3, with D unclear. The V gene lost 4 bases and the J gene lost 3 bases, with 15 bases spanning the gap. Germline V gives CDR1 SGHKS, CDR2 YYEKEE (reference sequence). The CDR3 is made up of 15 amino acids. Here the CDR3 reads CASSMPGHGTDTQYF. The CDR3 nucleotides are TGTGCCAGCAGCATGCCGGGCCACGGAACAGATACGCAGTATTTT.

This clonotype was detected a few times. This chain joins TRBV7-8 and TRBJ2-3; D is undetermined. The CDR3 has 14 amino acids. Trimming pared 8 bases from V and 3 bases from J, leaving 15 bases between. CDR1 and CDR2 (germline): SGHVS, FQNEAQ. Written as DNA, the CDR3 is TGTGCCAGCGTGGGTCCTGGAATAACAGATACGCAGTATTTT. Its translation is CASVGPGITDTQYF.

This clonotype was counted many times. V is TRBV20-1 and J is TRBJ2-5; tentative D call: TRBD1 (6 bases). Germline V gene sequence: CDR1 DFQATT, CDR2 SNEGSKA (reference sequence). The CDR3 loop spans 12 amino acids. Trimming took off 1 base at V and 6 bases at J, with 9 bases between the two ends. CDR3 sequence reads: CSARVGQKTQYF. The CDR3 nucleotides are TGCAGTGCTAGAGTAGGACAGAAGACCCAGTACTTC.

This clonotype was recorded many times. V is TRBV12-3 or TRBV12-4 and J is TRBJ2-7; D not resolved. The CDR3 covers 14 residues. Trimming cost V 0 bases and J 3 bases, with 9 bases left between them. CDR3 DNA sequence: TGTGCCAGCAGTTTAGCGGGAACCGGCTACGAGCAGTACTTC. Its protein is CASSLAGTGYEQYF.

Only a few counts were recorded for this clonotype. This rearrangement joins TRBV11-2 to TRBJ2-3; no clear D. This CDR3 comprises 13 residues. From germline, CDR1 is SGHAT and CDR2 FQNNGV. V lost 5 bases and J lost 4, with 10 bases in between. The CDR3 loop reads CASSPIRADTQYF. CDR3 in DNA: TGTGCCAGCAGCCCGATAAGGGCAGATACGCAGTATTTT.

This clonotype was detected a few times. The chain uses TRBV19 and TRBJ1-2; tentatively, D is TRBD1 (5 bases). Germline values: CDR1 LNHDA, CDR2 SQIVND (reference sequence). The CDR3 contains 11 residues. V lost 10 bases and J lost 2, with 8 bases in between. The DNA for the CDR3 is TGTGCCACCAGGGAAAACTATGGCTACACCTTC. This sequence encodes CATRENYGYTF. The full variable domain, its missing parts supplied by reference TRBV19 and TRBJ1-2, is DGGITQSPKYLFRKEGQNVTLSCEQNLNHDAMYWYRQDPGQGLRLIYYSQIVNDFQKGDIAEGYSVSREKKESFPLTVTSAQKNPTAFYLCATRENYGYTFGSGTRLTVV.

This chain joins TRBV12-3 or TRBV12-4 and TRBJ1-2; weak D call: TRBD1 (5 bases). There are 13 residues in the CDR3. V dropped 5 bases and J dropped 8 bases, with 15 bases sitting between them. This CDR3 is CASSPGRQTGYTF. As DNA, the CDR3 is TGTGCCAGCAGTCCGGGACGGCAGACAGGCTACACCTTC.

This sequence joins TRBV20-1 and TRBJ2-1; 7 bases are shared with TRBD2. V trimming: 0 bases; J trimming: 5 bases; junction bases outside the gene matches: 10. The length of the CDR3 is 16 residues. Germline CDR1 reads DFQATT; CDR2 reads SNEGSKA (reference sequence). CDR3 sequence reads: CSARDLLALGNNEQFF. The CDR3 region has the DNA TGCAGTGCTAGAGATCTACTAGCGCTCGGTAACAATGAGCAGTTCTTC.

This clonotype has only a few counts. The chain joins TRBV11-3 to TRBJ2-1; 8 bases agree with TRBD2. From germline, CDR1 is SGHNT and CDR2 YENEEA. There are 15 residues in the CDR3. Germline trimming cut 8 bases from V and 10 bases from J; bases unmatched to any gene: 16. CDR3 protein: CASAEGLAGRGEQFF. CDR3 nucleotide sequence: TGTGCCAGCGCTGAGGGGCTAGCGGGTCGGGGGGAGCAGTTCTTC.

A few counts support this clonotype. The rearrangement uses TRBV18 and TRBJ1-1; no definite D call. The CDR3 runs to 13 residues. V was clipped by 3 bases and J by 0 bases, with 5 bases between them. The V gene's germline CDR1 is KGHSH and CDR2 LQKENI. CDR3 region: CASSPIMNTEAFF. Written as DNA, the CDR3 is TGTGCCAGCTCACCCATTATGAACACTGAAGCTTTCTTT.

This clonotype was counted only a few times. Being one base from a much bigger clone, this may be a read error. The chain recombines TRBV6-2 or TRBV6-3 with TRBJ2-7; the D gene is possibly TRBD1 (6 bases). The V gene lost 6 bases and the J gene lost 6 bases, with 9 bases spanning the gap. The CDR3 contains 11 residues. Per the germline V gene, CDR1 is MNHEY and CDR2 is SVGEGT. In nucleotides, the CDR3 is TGTGCCAGCAGATACAGGGTCGAGCAGTACTTC. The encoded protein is CASRYRVEQYF.

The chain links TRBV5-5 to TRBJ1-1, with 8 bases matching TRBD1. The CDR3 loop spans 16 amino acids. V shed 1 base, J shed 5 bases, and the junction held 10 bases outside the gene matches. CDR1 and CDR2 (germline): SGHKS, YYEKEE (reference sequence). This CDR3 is CASSLQGAQAGTEAFF. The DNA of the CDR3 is TGTGCCAGCAGCTTGCAGGGGGCGCAGGCGGGTACTGAAGCTTTCTTT.

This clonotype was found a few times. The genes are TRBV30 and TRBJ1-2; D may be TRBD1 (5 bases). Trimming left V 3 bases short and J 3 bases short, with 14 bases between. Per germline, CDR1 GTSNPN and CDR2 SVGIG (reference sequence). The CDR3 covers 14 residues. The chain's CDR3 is CAWRPRVPHYGYTF. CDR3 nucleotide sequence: TGTGCCTGGAGACCCAGGGTCCCTCACTATGGCTACACCTTC.

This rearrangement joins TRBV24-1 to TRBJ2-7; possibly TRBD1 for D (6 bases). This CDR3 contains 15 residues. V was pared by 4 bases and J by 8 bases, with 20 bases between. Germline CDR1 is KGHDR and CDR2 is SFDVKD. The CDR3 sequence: CATSDSGTLRYKQYF. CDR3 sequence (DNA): TGTGCCACCAGTGACTCCGGGACACTTAGATACAAGCAGTACTTC.

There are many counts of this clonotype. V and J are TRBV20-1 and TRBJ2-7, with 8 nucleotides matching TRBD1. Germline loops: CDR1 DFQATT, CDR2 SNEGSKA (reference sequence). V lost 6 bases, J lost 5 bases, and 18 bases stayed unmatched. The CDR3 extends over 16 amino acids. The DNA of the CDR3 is TGCAGTGCCGATAGAATAGGGACAGGTTTAATCCACGAGCAGTACTTC. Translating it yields CSADRIGTGLIHEQYF.

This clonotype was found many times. CDR3 protein: CASSFAGTGELFF. The CDR3 region has the DNA TGTGCCAGCAGCTTTGCCGGGACAGGGGAGCTGTTTTTT. The chain carries TRBV7-6 and TRBJ2-2; perhaps TRBD1 as D (6 bases). Germline lookup yields CDR1 SGHVS and CDR2 FNYEAQ. The ends were cut back, 3 bases at V and 8 bases at J, with 10 bases in the middle. The CDR3 is 13 residues long.